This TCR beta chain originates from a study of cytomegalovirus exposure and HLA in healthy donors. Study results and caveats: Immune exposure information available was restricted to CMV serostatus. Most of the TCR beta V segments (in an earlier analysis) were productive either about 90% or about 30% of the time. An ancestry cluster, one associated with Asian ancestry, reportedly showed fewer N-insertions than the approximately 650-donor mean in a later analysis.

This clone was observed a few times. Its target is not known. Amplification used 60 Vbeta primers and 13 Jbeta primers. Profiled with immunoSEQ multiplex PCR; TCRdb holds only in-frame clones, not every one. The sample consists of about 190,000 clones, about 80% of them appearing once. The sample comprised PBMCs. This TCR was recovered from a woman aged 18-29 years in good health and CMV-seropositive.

The CDR3 DNA follows: TGTGCCAGCAGCGGAGCTGACAGGGGGTACGAGCAGTACTTC. Translation gives CASSGADRGYEQYF. This chain links TRBV5-6 with TRBJ2-7; 9 bases fit TRBD1. Per germline, CDR1 SGHDT and CDR2 YYEEEE. V was clipped by 4 bases and J by 4 bases; unmatched bases: 6. CDR3 length equals 14 residues.